This T cell receptor beta chain was sequenced in a study of CD8+ T cells in alopecia areata. Reverse transcribed after extraction, RNA yielded cDNA as the sequencing template. The assay was immunoSEQ multiplex PCR, and TCRdb's table has in-frame clones only and misses some. This table has under 250,000 clones, 66% appearing once. The treatment here: oral pan-JAK inhibitor, 5-10 mg twice daily. V lost 0 bases and J 2 bases, leaving 14 bases between the germline ends. Germline V lookup: CDR1 SGHDN, CDR2 FVKESK. CDR3 length: 16 amino acids. This clone was counted ten times or more. V and J are TRBV14 and TRBJ2-7, with a tentative D call TRBD2 (5 bases). The sequenced sample was CD4+ T cells sorted from blood, obtained at week 44, from a patient treated with tofacitinib. The TCR was taken from a human donor with alopecia areata. The CDR3 region is CASSQDKLRAPYEQYF. The CDR3 bases are TGTGCCAGCAGCCAAGATAAGTTGAGGGCCCCCTACGAGCAGTACTTC.